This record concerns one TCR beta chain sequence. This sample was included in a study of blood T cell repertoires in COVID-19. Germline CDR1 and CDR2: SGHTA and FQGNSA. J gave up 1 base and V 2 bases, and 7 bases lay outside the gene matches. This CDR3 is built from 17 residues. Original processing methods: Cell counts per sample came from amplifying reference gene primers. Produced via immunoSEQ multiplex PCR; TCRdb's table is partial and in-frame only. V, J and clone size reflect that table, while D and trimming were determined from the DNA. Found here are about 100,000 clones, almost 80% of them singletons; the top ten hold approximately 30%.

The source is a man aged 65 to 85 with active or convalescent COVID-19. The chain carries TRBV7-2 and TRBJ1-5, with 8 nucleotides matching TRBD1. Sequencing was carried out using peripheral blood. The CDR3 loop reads CASSLTDRGQSNQPQHF. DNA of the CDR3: TGTGCCAGCAGCTTAACCGACAGGGGACAAAGCAATCAGCCCCAGCATTTT.